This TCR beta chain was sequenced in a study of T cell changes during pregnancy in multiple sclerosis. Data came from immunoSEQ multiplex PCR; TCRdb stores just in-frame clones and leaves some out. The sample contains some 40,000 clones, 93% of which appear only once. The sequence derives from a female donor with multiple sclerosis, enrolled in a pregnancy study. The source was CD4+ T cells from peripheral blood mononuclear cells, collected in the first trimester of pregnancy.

The CDR3 coding sequence is TGCAGCGTTGCAGGGGGCGACTATGGCTACACCTTC. Translation: CSVAGGDYGYTF. The chain uses TRBV29-1 and TRBJ1-2, with 8 nucleotides matching TRBD1. This CDR3 region has 12 residues. V lost 4 bases to trimming and J lost 3 bases; unmatched junction nucleotides: 1. CDR1 is SQVTM, CDR2 ANQGSEA, per germline.